These T cell receptor beta chains were read from a single sample in a study of T-cell memory formation after mild COVID-19. Via MiXCR, TCRdb re-called the 5' RACE reads, giving one row per CDR3 protein. The data show tens of thousands of distinct CDR3 sequences, approximately 15% seen once. The sequencing sample was made of PBMCs or a T cell subset sorted from them (not recorded which). The receptor source for this set is an adult woman who had mild COVID-19 (a few samples of this study predate the infection). Cell type and time point are not known. The CDR3 runs from the conserved cysteine through the conserved F or W. A D gene is named only where the DNA matches it firmly. Clone size is shown for a subset of rows, as once, few, many or a class of expanded clone.

V gene	J gene	D gene	clone size	CDR3 DNA	CDR3 protein
TRBV7-9	TRBJ1-2	.	few	TGTGCCAGCAGCCAGGACGGTAACTATGGCTACACCTTC	CASSQDGNYGYTF
TRBV5-6	TRBJ1-1	.	once	TGTGCCAGCAGCTTAGGACAGAGTGTCACTGAAGCTTTCTTT	CASSLGQSVTEAFF
TRBV5-5	TRBJ2-7	.	few	TGTGCCAGCAGCCCGGGGACATTCTCCTACGAGCAGTACTTC	CASSPGTFSYEQYF
TRBV20-1	TRBJ2-2	TRBD1	.	TGCAGTGCTAGAATACAGGGGGAGGACGCCGGGGAGCTGTTTTTT	CSARIQGEDAGELFF
TRBV5-1	TRBJ2-7	TRBD1	few	TGCGCCAGCAGCCTGGACAGGGAAGGCTACGAGCAGTACTTC	CASSLDREGYEQYF
TRBV5-5	TRBJ2-7	.	few	TGTGCCAGCAGCTTGCACCACGAGCAGTACTTC	CASSLHHEQYF
TRBV5-1	TRBJ2-7	.	few	TGCGCCAGCAGCCGATTAGCTACGACAGGTACCCTTACCTACGAGCAGTACTTC	CASSRLATTGTLTYEQYF
TRBV7-9	TRBJ2-3	TRBD2	many	TGTGCCAGCAGCGCCGGACTAGCCCCAAGGTTTGCGCAGTATTTT	CASSAGLAPRFAQYF
TRBV29-1	TRBJ2-4	TRBD1	.	TGCAGCGGCATCCAGGGGGCGGATGGCATTCAGTACTTC	CSGIQGADGIQYF
TRBV5-1	TRBJ2-3	.	few	TGCGCCAGCAGCTTGATGGTGAGAACTAGCACAGATACGCAGTATTTT	CASSLMVRTSTDTQYF
TRBV5-6	TRBJ2-4	.	few	TGTGCCAGCAGCTTGGGGACCCCGGCGAACATTCAGTACTTC	CASSLGTPANIQYF
TRBV6-1	TRBJ2-7	.	few	TGTGCCAGCAGTGAGTGGCGGGCGGGGACCTACGAGCAGTACTTC	CASSEWRAGTYEQYF
TRBV27	TRBJ2-5	.	.	TGTGCCAGCAGTGGGGATTTGGTGCAAGAGACCCAGTACTTC	CASSGDLVQETQYF
TRBV13	TRBJ2-5	.	.	TGTGCCAGCAGCCCCGGGCCGGACTATGAGACCCAGTACTTC	CASSPGPDYETQYF
TRBV7-8	TRBJ2-3	.	.	TGTGCCAGCAGCGCAATGCCCCTAGGCTCCACAGATACGCAGTATTTT	CASSAMPLGSTDTQYF
TRBV12-3/TRBV12-4	TRBJ1-2	.	.	TGTGCCAGCAGTCCAGGTGGGGTCGCTAACTATGGCTACACCTTC	CASSPGGVANYGYTF
TRBV24-1	TRBJ1-2	.	few	TGTGCCACCAGTGGGAGCCTGACCGCCGGCTACACCTTC	CATSGSLTAGYTF
TRBV20-1	TRBJ2-3	.	few	TGCAGTGCTAGAGTGGGAACTAGTGCAGATACGCAGTATTTT	CSARVGTSADTQYF
TRBV11-3	TRBJ2-5	TRBD2	.	TGTGCCAGCAGCGCCCCGGTGCCTAGCGGGAGGGCGCAAGAGACCCAGTACTTC	CASSAPVPSGRAQETQYF
TRBV13	TRBJ1-2	.	many	TGTGCCAGCAGCTCCCAGTTTCAGACCGGCTACACCTTC	CASSSQFQTGYTF
TRBV24-1	TRBJ2-3	TRBD2	.	TGTGCCACCAGTGCCCGGACTAGCGGGACCTCTAGCACAGATACGCAGTATTTT	CATSARTSGTSSTDTQYF
TRBV7-9	TRBJ1-2	TRBD1	.	TGTGCCAGCAGCTTAAGGAATTCGGACAGGAGGTACTATGGCTACACCTTC	CASSLRNSDRRYYGYTF
TRBV7-2	TRBJ2-3	TRBD2	.	TGTGCCAGCAGCTTAGTTTGGGGAGGGCCAGACACAGATACGCAGTATTTT	CASSLVWGGPDTDTQYF
TRBV20-1	TRBJ2-1	TRBD2	few	TGCAGTGCGGAGCGGGAGGGCCCTCACTCCTACAATGAGCAGTTCTTC	CSAEREGPHSYNEQFF
TRBV7-9	TRBJ1-4	.	.	TGTGCCAGCAGCTACCAGGACCAGCTTAATGAAAAACTGTTTTTT	CASSYQDQLNEKLFF
TRBV12-3/TRBV12-4	TRBJ2-7	.	.	TGTGCCAGCAGTCCCTCACGACTGACGGCCTACGAGCAGTACTTC	CASSPSRLTAYEQYF
TRBV18	TRBJ2-2	TRBD1	.	TGTGCCAGCTCACCACCGAGGACAGGGGTTTCCGGGGAGCTGTTTTTT	CASSPPRTGVSGELFF
TRBV20-1	TRBJ2-7	TRBD2	.	TGCAGTGCCGCGGGACTAGCGGGCGGAGGCTCCTACGAGCAGTACTTC	CSAAGLAGGGSYEQYF
TRBV5-1	TRBJ1-2	.	.	TGCGCCAGCAGCTTGGGGGGCAGATTTACCTTC	CASSLGGRFTF
TRBV29-1	TRBJ2-1	.	few	TGCAGCGTTGAAGGGTCGGAGGGAAGCTCCTACAATGAGCAGTTCTTC	CSVEGSEGSSYNEQFF
TRBV9	TRBJ1-1	.	once	TGTGCCAGCAGCGTCAAAGGGACCGCCACTGAAGCTTTCTTT	CASSVKGTATEAFF
TRBV6-5	TRBJ2-1	.	many	TGTGCCAGCAGTTACTCACGGGGAGTCAACAATGAGCAGTTCTTC	CASSYSRGVNNEQFF